The clone carrying this T cell receptor beta chain appeared a few times. Its cognate antigen is unknown. The length of the CDR3 is 14 residues. V shed 3 bases, J shed 2 bases, and the junction held 4 bases outside the gene matches. Germline CDR1 LNHDA, CDR2 SQIVND (reference sequence). The data were taken from a study of T cell repertoires in cytomegalovirus infection. Study in general: Selected CMV epitopes included recently identified HLA-C-restricted ones as well as well-studied HLA-B-restricted ones. Study-level points and caveats: HLA-C-restricted CMV clonotypes gave the most frequent clonotype in two of eight donors.

TCRdb reprocessed the reads via MiXCR and lists one record per CDR3 protein. Here the sample spans some 590,000 distinct CDR3 sequences, over 35% being singletons. This specimen consisted of cultured PBMCs, obtained from culture after CMV antigen stimulation. This TCR was sampled from a human donor in good health (CMV status not recorded). Some clones in this sample may be carry-over from other donors' samples. The chain couples TRBV19 to TRBJ2-7, with TRBD1 matching 7 bases. The CDR3 DNA reads as TGTGCCAGTAGTATCAGGACAGGACCCTACGAGCAGTACTTC. This encodes CASSIRTGPYEQYF. The complete variable domain, with remaining parts taken from reference TRBV19 and TRBJ2-7, reads DGGITQSPKYLFRKEGQNVTLSCEQNLNHDAMYWYRQDPGQGLRLIYYSQIVNDFQKGDIAEGYSVSREKKESFPLTVTSAQKNPTAFYLCASSIRTGPYEQYFGPGTRLTVT.